This T cell receptor beta chain is drawn from a study of radiotherapy plus CTLA-4 blockade in lung cancer. Points from the study as a whole: Subsequent to radiotherapy plus ipilimumab, tumor-derived TCR clones underwent expansion in blood. Early clonal dynamics of blood T cells, together with interferon-beta, were reported as the best response predictor.

This clone was counted only a few times. Its antigen is currently unknown. Focal radiation plus CTLA-4 blockade with ipilimumab was given to patients with chemo-refractory metastatic non-small-cell lung cancer. Sequencing was performed with immunoSEQ multiplex PCR; in TCRdb, only in-frame clones are kept and a portion is missing. This sample has some 110,000 clones, with about four fifths found just once. Trimming took 5 bases from V and 5 from J; bases not matched to a gene: 13. CDR1 and CDR2 from the germline V gene are SGHTA and FQGNSA. The CDR3 extends over 16 amino acids. The receptor was derived from a human donor with non-small cell lung cancer who had a partial response to radiotherapy plus ipilimumab. The sequencing used peripheral blood, collected from a patient treated with radiotherapy plus ipilimumab. The chain carries TRBV7-2 and TRBJ2-5; 8 bases fit TRBD2. CDR3 in amino acids: CASSPASRLAGETQYF. DNA for the CDR3: TGTGCCAGCAGCCCCGCGTCGAGGCTAGCGGGTGAGACCCAGTACTTC.